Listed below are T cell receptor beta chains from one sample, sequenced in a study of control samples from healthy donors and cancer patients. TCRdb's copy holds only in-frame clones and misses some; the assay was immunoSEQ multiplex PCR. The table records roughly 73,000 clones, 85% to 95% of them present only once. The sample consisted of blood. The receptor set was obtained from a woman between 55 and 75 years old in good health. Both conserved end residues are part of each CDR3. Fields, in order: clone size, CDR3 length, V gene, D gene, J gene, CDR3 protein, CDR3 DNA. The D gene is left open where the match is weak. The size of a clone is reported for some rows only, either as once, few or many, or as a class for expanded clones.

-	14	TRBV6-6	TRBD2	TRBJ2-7	CASSNRGGAGEQYF	TGTGCCAGCAGTAACCGGGGGGGCGCGGGGGAGCAGTACTTC
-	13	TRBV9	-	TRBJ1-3	CASSVGSGNTIYF	TGTGCCAGCAGTGTAGGGTCTGGAAACACCATATATTTT
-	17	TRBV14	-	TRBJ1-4	CASSQVGFGPSNEKLFF	TGTGCCAGCAGCCAAGTCGGGTTTGGACCGAGCAATGAAAAACTGTTTTTT
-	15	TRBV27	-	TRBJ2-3	CASSTTRAGTDTQYF	TGTGCCAGCAGCACCACTAGAGCGGGCACAGATACGCAGTATTTT
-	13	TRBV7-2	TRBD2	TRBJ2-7	CASSLNAGDEQYF	TGTGCCAGCAGCTTAAACGCGGGAGACGAGCAGTACTTC
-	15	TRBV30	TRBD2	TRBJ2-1	CAWEAGGAGYNEQFF	TGTGCCTGGGAAGCGGGAGGGGCAGGTTACAATGAGCAGTTCTTC
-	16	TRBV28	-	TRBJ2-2	CASTPGGGINTGELFF	TGTGCCAGCACCCCCGGTGGAGGGATAAACACCGGGGAGCTGTTTTTT
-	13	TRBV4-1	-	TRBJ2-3	CASSQESPDTQYF	TGCGCCAGCAGCCAAGAAAGTCCGGATACGCAGTATTTT
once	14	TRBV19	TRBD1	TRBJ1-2	CASEKTGLNYGYTF	TGTGCCTCGGAGAAGACAGGGTTAAACTATGGCTACACCTTC
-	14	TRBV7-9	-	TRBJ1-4	CASSLVRDSEKLFF	TGTGCCAGCAGCTTAGTTAGGGATTCAGAAAAACTGTTTTTT
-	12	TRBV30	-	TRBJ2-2	CAWGGVTGELFF	TGTGCCTGGGGAGGGGTCACCGGGGAGCTGTTTTTT
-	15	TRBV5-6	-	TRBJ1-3	CASRRGALSGNTIYF	TGTGCCAGCCGAAGGGGGGCGCTCTCTGGAAACACCATATATTTT
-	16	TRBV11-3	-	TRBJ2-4	CASSLGSPGFANIQYF	TGTGCCAGCAGCTTGGGATCCCCAGGGTTTGCAAACATTCAGTACTTC
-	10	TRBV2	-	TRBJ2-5	CASSGETQYF	TGTGCCAGCAGTGGGGAGACCCAGTACTTC
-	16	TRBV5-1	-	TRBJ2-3	CASSTTGTLIADTQYF	TGCGCCAGCAGCACGACCGGGACACTAATTGCAGATACGCAGTATTTT
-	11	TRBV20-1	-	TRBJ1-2	CSAWGGGGYTF	TGCAGTGCCTGGGGGGGCGGAGGCTACACCTTC
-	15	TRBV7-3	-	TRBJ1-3	CASSLAGGFGNTIYF	TGTGCCAGCAGCTTAGCGGGGGGTTTTGGAAACACCATATATTTT
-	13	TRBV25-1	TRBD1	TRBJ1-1	CASGQGMNTEAFF	TGTGCCAGCGGACAGGGGATGAACACTGAAGCTTTCTTT
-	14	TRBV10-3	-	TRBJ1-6	CAIRSRDNNSPLHF	TGTGCCATCAGGTCCCGGGACAATAATTCACCCCTCCACTTT
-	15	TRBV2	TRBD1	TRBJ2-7	CASSSYPGQYYEQYF	TGTGCCAGCAGTTCATATCCGGGACAGTACTACGAGCAGTACTTC
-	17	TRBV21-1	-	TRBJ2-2	CASSKKKADRGFGELFF	TGTGCCAGCAGCAAAAAAAAGGCGGACAGGGGTTTCGGGGAGCTGTTTTTT
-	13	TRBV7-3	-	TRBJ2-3	CASSLAVRDTQYF	TGTGCCAGCAGCTTAGCTGTACGAGATACGCAGTATTTT
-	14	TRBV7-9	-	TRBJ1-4	CASSPGAGNEKLFF	TGTGCCAGCAGTCCGGGGGCGGGTAACGAAAAACTGTTTTTT
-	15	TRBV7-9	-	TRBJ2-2	CASSFSGETTGELFF	TGTGCCAGCAGCTTCTCGGGAGAAACGACCGGGGAGCTGTTTTTT
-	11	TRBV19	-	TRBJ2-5	CASSIQETQYF	TGTGCCAGTAGTATACAAGAGACCCAGTACTTC
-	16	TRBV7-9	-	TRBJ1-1	CASSLVGRGQNTEAFF	TGTGCCAGCAGCTTAGTAGGGCGGGGTCAGAACACTGAAGCTTTCTTT
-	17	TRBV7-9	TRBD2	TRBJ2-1	CASRPSKSGVHYNEQFF	TGTGCCAGCAGACCCTCGAAAAGCGGGGTCCATTACAATGAGCAGTTCTTC
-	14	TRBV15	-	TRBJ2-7	CATSREDYSYEQYF	TGTGCCACCAGCAGAGAAGACTACTCCTACGAGCAGTACTTC
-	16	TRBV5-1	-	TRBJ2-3	CASSSDGVHNRDTQYF	TGCGCCAGCAGCTCGGACGGGGTACATAATCGAGATACGCAGTATTTT
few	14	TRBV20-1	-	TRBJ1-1	CSASPGFMNTEAFF	TGCAGTGCTAGTCCAGGGTTCATGAACACTGAAGCTTTCTTT
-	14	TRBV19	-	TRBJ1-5	CASTPNIPNQPQHF	TGTGCCAGTACCCCTAATATTCCAAATCAGCCCCAGCATTTT
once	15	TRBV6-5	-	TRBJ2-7	CASSYSAGGAYEQYF	TGTGCCAGCAGTTACTCGGCAGGGGGGGCCTACGAGCAGTACTTC
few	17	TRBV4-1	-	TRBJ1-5	CASSQAPDSYSNQPQHF	TGCGCCAGCAGCCAAGCCCCGGACAGCTATAGCAATCAGCCCCAGCATTTT
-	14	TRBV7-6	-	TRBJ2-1	CASSEARGGWEQFF	TGTGCCAGCAGCGAGGCGAGGGGGGGCTGGGAGCAGTTCTTC
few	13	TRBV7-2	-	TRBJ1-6	CASSPDSNSPLHF	TGTGCCAGCAGCCCCGATTCCAATTCACCCCTCCACTTT
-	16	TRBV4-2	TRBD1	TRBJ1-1	CASSLSWTGRNTEAFF	TGTGCCAGCAGCCTATCCTGGACAGGGCGGAACACTGAAGCTTTCTTT
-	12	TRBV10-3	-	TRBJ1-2	CAIRTPSMDYTF	TGTGCCATCAGGACCCCGTCTATGGACTACACCTTC
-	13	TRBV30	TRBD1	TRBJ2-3	CAWTEGAGDTQYF	TGTGCCTGGACCGAGGGGGCTGGAGATACGCAGTATTTT
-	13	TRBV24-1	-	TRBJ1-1	CATSAGLHTEAFF	TGTGCCACCAGTGCCGGTTTGCACACTGAAGCTTTCTTT
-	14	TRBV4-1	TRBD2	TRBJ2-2	CASSQVWEGGELFF	TGCGCCAGCAGCCAAGTTTGGGAGGGCGGGGAGCTGTTTTTT
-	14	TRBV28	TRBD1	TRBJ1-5	CASSGGQGTQPQHF	TGTGCCAGCAGTGGGGGACAGGGAACTCAGCCCCAGCATTTT
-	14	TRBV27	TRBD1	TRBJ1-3	CASLTDRAGNTIYF	TGTGCCAGCCTGACCGACAGGGCCGGAAACACCATATATTTT